This T cell receptor (beta chain) is drawn from a study of blood T cell repertoires in COVID-19. Some clones are missing from TCRdb's copy, which holds only in-frame ones; the method was immunoSEQ multiplex PCR. The sample has over 200,000 clones, around 87% seen once. CDR1 is SQVTM, CDR2 ANQGSEA, per germline. This CDR3 comprises 12 residues. V lost 6 bases, J lost 5 bases, and 4 bases stayed unmatched. This clonotype was obtained from a woman in her forties or fifties with acute or convalescent COVID-19. The genes are TRBV29-1 and TRBJ2-3; TRBD2 matches at 8 bases. Sequencing was carried out using peripheral blood. This CDR3 is CSVTSGIDTQYF. CDR3 bases: TGCAGCGTAACTAGCGGAATAGATACGCAGTATTTT.